The rows below give T cell receptor beta chains drawn from one sample of a study of chemoradiotherapy in HPV16-positive cancers. Repertoires were generated with immunoSEQ multiplex PCR, while TCRdb's copy carries only in-frame clones and drops some. The table lists approximately 8,300 clones, roughly 80% of them singletons. The specimen was taken from a patient who underwent chemoradiotherapy. The receptors here all came from a human donor with HPV-associated anogenital cancer. Both conserved end residues are part of each CDR3. The D gene is left open where the match is weak. Some rows mark clone size as missing; the rest say once, few, many or name a class of expanded clone.

j_gene	d_gene	v_gene	abundance	CDR3aa	CDR3nt
TRBJ1-2	TRBD1	TRBV10-3	-	CAIYEGQYYGYTF	TGTGCCATCTATGAGGGACAGTACTATGGCTACACCTTC
TRBJ2-5	-	TRBV30	-	CAWDAQGGYQETQYF	TGTGCCTGGGATGCACAGGGGGGGTACCAAGAGACCCAGTACTTC
TRBJ2-5	-	TRBV9	-	CASSLEGGEQETQYF	TGTGCCAGCAGCTTGGAGGGGGGGGAGCAAGAGACCCAGTACTTC
TRBJ1-4	-	TRBV5-4	-	CASSPRSGVNEKLFF	TGTGCCAGCAGTCCTCGTTCTGGGGTGAATGAAAAACTGTTTTTT
TRBJ1-4	TRBD1	TRBV7-9	hyperexpanded	CASSPAGTGNEKLFF	TGTGCCAGCAGCCCCGCCGGGACAGGAAATGAAAAACTGTTTTTT
TRBJ1-5	-	TRBV7-2	-	CASSPRRGDSNQPQHF	TGTGCCAGCAGCCCCCGGAGAGGGGATAGCAATCAGCCCCAGCATTTT
TRBJ1-3	TRBD1	TRBV11-2	-	CASSPGGAGNTIYF	TGTGCCAGCAGCCCAGGGGGCGCTGGAAACACCATATATTTT
TRBJ2-1	-	TRBV28	-	CASITPGVYNEQFF	TGTGCCAGCATTACACCAGGGGTCTACAATGAGCAGTTCTTC
TRBJ2-1	TRBD2	TRBV5-1	-	CASSPLAGDNEQFF	TGCGCCAGCAGCCCCCTAGCGGGGGACAATGAGCAGTTCTTC
TRBJ1-6	-	TRBV6-5	-	CASSPDRQGSPLHF	TGTGCCAGCAGTCCCGACAGGCAGGGTTCACCCCTCCACTTT
TRBJ2-7	-	TRBV27	few	CASSLQGKGIEQYF	TGTGCCAGCAGTTTACAGGGAAAGGGTATCGAGCAGTACTTC
TRBJ2-5	-	TRBV7-2	-	CASSSDTGTQYF	TGTGCCAGCAGCTCCGATACGGGGACCCAGTACTTC